The next 13 T cell receptor beta chains were all read from a single sample in a study of Ad26.COV2.S vaccination and SARS-CoV-2 variants. Treatment specified: around 19 received Ad26.COV2.S at low or high dose, single or two shots; about five received placebo; per-sample allocation not given. Samples were taken on day 63 after the first vaccine or placebo injection. Sequenced by immunoSEQ multiplex PCR; TCRdb stores in-frame clones only, minus some. The table has some 340,000 clones, around 84% seen once. Sample: peripheral blood, taken in a trial of Ad26.COV2.S vaccine versus placebo. The receptors here all came from a person aged 18 to 65 who received the Ad26.COV2.S COVID-19 vaccine or a placebo.

The chain links TRBV4-1 to TRBJ1-2, with D possibly matching TRBD1 (5 bases). Germline V CDR1 and CDR2: MGHRA, YSYEKL. The V gene lost 1 base and the J gene lost 8 bases, with 14 bases spanning the gap. The length of the CDR3 is 14 residues. The CDR3 nucleotides read TGCGCCAGCAGCCAAGTCCTAGGGGAGCGAGGCTACACCTTC. It specifies CASSQVLGERGYTF.

This rearrangement joins TRBV5-1 to TRBJ1-2; TRBD1 matches at 10 bases. The ends lost 6 bases at V and 0 bases at J; junction bases unmatched: 8. In germline, CDR1 is SGHRS, CDR2 YFSETQ. The CDR3 contains 16 residues. CDR3 DNA sequence: TGCGCCAGCAAAGGGACAGGGGTAACCACTAACTATGGCTACACCTTC. This sequence encodes CASKGTGVTTNYGYTF.

The rearrangement links TRBV10-3 to TRBJ2-3; 7 bases fit TRBD1. Germline CDR1 is ENHRY and CDR2 is SYGVKD. This CDR3 is 15 amino acids long. V trimming: 2 bases; J trimming: 1 base; junction bases outside the gene matches: 3. CDR3 residues: CAISENRGGTDTQYF. CDR3 bases: TGTGCCATCAGTGAGAACAGGGGTGGCACAGATACGCAGTATTTT.

Here the CDR3 reads CASSLEGQGAGNTIYF. DNA for the CDR3: TGCGCCAGCAGCTTGGAGGGACAGGGGGCTGGAAACACCATATATTTT. The chain recombines TRBV5-1 with TRBJ1-3, with 11 bases matching TRBD1. In germline, CDR1 is SGHRS, CDR2 YFSETQ. CDR3 length: 16 amino acids. V dropped 0 bases and J dropped 2; count of bases not matched to a gene: 1.

The rearrangement uses TRBV30 and TRBJ1-2; D unresolved. Germline-derived CDR1 and CDR2 are GTSNPN and SVGIG (reference sequence). V gave up 1 base and J gave up 2 bases, with 8 bases separating them. CDR3 size: 13 residues. The CDR3 coding sequence is TGTGCCTGGAGTGAGGCCAAAAACTATGGCTACACCTTC. It is translated as CAWSEAKNYGYTF.

Regarding this clone: This sample includes further DNA sequences coding for the same CDR3. The chain is built from TRBV12-3 or TRBV12-4 and TRBJ2-2, with D uncertain. The CDR3 is 13 amino acids. The V end was cut by 1 base, the J end by 3 bases, with 3 bases between. CDR3 in amino acids: CASSLGDTGELFF. The CDR3 DNA is TGTGCCAGCAGTTTAGGGGACACCGGGGAGCTGTTTTTT.

J is TRBJ2-7 and V is TRBV2; D is unresolved. The CDR3 is 13 residues long. The V gene's germline CDR1 is SNHLY and CDR2 FYNNEI. Between the trimmed V and J ends, which lost 7 bases and 6 bases, there was a span of 16 bases. The CDR3 protein is CASTPTSSSEQYF. As DNA, the CDR3 is TGTGCCAGCACCCCAACTTCTAGTAGCGAGCAGTACTTC.

The J gene is TRBJ1-2, the V gene TRBV29-1; TRBD1 agrees at 11 bases. This CDR3 has 16 amino acids. Germline V CDR1 and CDR2: SQVTM, ANQGSEA. J lost 5 bases, V lost 7 bases, and 15 bases had no gene match. CDR3 region: CSAATGTGGSRYGYTF. The CDR3 bases are TGCAGCGCCGCCACCGGGACAGGGGGTTCTAGGTATGGCTACACCTTC.

The chain is built from TRBV7-3 and TRBJ2-2; D may be TRBD1 (5 bases). This CDR3 contains 14 residues. Germline V CDR1 and CDR2: SGHTA, FQGTGA. V was pared by 4 bases and J by 2 bases, with 8 bases between. CDR3 bases: TGTGCCAGCAGCTATACAGGCAACACCGGGGAGCTGTTTTTT. This sequence encodes CASSYTGNTGELFF.

The gene calls are TRBV5-1 and TRBJ1-2, with no clear D. V was trimmed by 0 bases and J by 4 bases, leaving 13 bases between them. The CDR3 consists of 15 residues. The V gene's germline CDR1 is SGHRS and CDR2 YFSETQ. The CDR3 region has the DNA TGCGCCAGCAGCTTGGAAAGAGGGAACCGCTATGGCTACACCTTC. This sequence encodes CASSLERGNRYGYTF.

Turning to this clone: Other DNA sequences of this sample code for an identical CDR3. The genes are TRBV18 and TRBJ2-3; 8 bases fit TRBD2. This CDR3 is built from 14 residues. Germline V gene sequence: CDR1 KGHSH, CDR2 LQKENI. With 3 bases clipped from V and 4 bases from J, the junction kept 3 bases outside the gene matches. The CDR3, as DNA: TGTGCCAGCTCACCCGGACTAGCCCCAGATACGCAGTATTTT. This sequence encodes CASSPGLAPDTQYF.

The chain uses TRBV6-5 and TRBJ1-1, with 7 bases fitting TRBD1. Germline trimming cut 2 bases from V and 5 bases from J; bases unmatched to any gene: 11. CDR1 is MNHEY, CDR2 SVGAGI, per germline. This CDR3 contains 16 residues. CDR3 loop: CASSYPGAGGWTEAFF. As DNA, the CDR3 is TGTGCCAGCAGTTACCCTGGGGCAGGGGGATGGACTGAAGCTTTCTTT.

The rearrangement joins TRBV27 to TRBJ2-3; D gene unclear. This CDR3 is 13 amino acids long. V gave up 5 bases and J gave up 0 bases, with 6 bases separating them. Germline V lookup: CDR1 MNHEY, CDR2 SMNVEV (reference sequence). Here the CDR3 DNA reads TGTGCCAGCAGTAGTTACAGCACAGATACGCAGTATTTT. Its translation: CASSSYSTDTQYF.